The 13 T cell receptor beta chains given below trace back to one sample, sequenced in a study of CD8 T cells in ankylosing spondylitis. TCRdb recomputed calls from the 5' RACE reads with MiXCR, one row per CDR3 protein. The sample includes 250,000 to 300,000 distinct CDR3 sequences, about 19% of them seen just once. Input material: blood, either unsorted or a sorted T cell fraction (not recorded which). The receptor source for this set is a male donor with ankylosing spondylitis or in good health (not recorded which).

This clonotype was seen only a few times. J is TRBJ2-4 and V is TRBV5-1, with a weak D call TRBD2 (6 bases). V lost 5 bases and J 0 bases, leaving 15 bases between the germline ends. CDR3 length: 16 residues. Germline CDR1 SGHRS, CDR2 YFSETQ. CDR3 DNA sequence: TGCGCCAGCAGACCCTCACTAGCAGTAGCCAAAAACATTCAGTACTTC. This codes for CASRPSLAVAKNIQYF.

The J gene is TRBJ2-3, the V gene TRBV7-6; 15 positions match TRBD2. Germline values: CDR1 SGHVS, CDR2 FNYEAQ. The ends lost 5 bases at V and 1 base at J; junction bases unmatched: 4. The length of the CDR3 is 17 residues. The CDR3 region is CASSGWTSGGGTDTQYF. The CDR3 DNA reads TGTGCCAGCAGCGGCTGGACTAGCGGGGGGGGCACAGATACGCAGTATTTT. The variable domain in full, with the rest retrieved from reference TRBV7-6 and TRBJ2-3, is GAGVSQSPRYKVTKRGQDVALRCDPISGHVSLYWYRQALGQGPEFLTYFNYEAQQDKSGLPNDRFSAERPEGSISTLTIQRTEQRDSAMYRCASSGWTSGGGTDTQYFGPGTRLTVL.

The chain uses TRBV10-3 and TRBJ2-1; D is unclear. The V end was cut by 0 bases, the J end by 8 bases, with 8 bases between. Germline CDR1 ENHRY, CDR2 SYGVKD. The CDR3 loop spans 13 amino acids. CDR3 protein: CAISESVAYEQFF. Written as DNA, the CDR3 is TGTGCCATCAGTGAGTCCGTGGCATATGAGCAGTTCTTC.

The rearrangement uses TRBV5-1 and TRBJ1-6, with 8 bases lining up with TRBD1. J was trimmed by 9 bases and V by 0 bases; bases with no gene match: 5. CDR3 size: 15 residues. Germline CDR1 is SGHRS and CDR2 is YFSETQ. CDR3 coding DNA: TGCGCCAGCAGCTTGGTCGGGACAGGCTCTTCACCCCTCCACTTT. Protein: CASSLVGTGSSPLHF.

Only a few counts were recorded for this clonotype. The chain is built from TRBV27 and TRBJ1-2, with 8 bases fitting TRBD1. The V and J ends lost 6 bases and 6 bases, in that order; junction bases with no gene match: 9. This CDR3 region has 14 residues. Germline values: CDR1 MNHEY, CDR2 SMNVEV (reference sequence). CDR3 sequence reads: CASSPRGLSDGYTF. DNA of the CDR3: TGTGCCAGCAGCCCCAGGGGGCTGAGCGATGGCTACACCTTC.

The sample holds a few counts of this clonotype. This chain uses TRBV11-2 with TRBJ1-5, with D possibly being TRBD1 (5 bases). The germline V gene encodes CDR1 SGHAT and CDR2 FQNNGV. There are 15 residues in the CDR3. Trimming took off 1 base at V and 4 bases at J, with 11 bases between the two ends. CDR3 region: CASSLVSGNNQPQHF. CDR3 DNA: TGTGCCAGCAGCTTAGTTTCAGGGAATAATCAGCCCCAGCATTTT.

The CDR3 DNA follows: TGTGCCAGCTCACCAATAATACAGCCGAACACTGAAGCTTTCTTT. As protein: CASSPIIQPNTEAFF. The chain carries TRBV18 and TRBJ1-1; D unclear. The V gene lost 2 bases and the J gene lost 1 base, with 11 bases spanning the gap. There are 15 residues in the CDR3. Germline CDR1 reads KGHSH; CDR2 reads LQKENI.

The chain recombines TRBV5-6 with TRBJ1-6, with D perhaps TRBD1 (5 bases). The CDR3 loop spans 13 amino acids. Trimming took 0 bases from V and 7 from J, leaving 5 bases between them. CDR1 is SGHDT, CDR2 YYEEEE, per germline. The chain's CDR3 is CASSLAGNSPLHF. Here the CDR3 DNA reads TGTGCCAGCAGCTTGGCAGGGAATTCACCCCTCCACTTT.

This clonotype showed up just a few times. The V call is TRBV27, the J call TRBJ2-2; D is unresolved. The V gene's germline CDR1 is MNHEY and CDR2 SMNVEV (reference sequence). Deletions cut 10 bases from V and 2 bases from J, with 11 bases between. The CDR3 contains 13 residues. CDR3 sequence reads: CATRHDNTGELFF. The CDR3 coding sequence is TGTGCCACCCGACACGACAACACCGGGGAGCTGTTTTTT.

The chain joins TRBV6-1 to TRBJ2-1, with 9 bases fitting TRBD2. J lost 3 bases, V lost 2 bases, and 2 bases had no gene match. This CDR3 is built from 15 residues. Germline V gene data show CDR1 as MNHNS and CDR2 as SASEGT. CDR3 in amino acids: CASSELLAGYNEQFF. CDR3 bases: TGTGCCAGCAGTGAATTACTAGCGGGCTACAATGAGCAGTTCTTC.

This sequence joins TRBV11-2 and TRBJ2-1; D not certain. The V end lost 2 bases, the J end lost 9 bases, and 14 bases lay between the germline ends. This CDR3 has 14 amino acids. CDR1 and CDR2 (germline): SGHAT, FQNNGV. CDR3 residues: CASSLNRRRAEQFF. Here the CDR3 DNA reads TGTGCCAGCAGCTTAAACAGACGGAGAGCTGAGCAGTTCTTC. Filled out from reference TRBV11-2 and TRBJ2-1, the complete variable domain reads EAGVAQSPRYKIIEKRQSVAFWCNPISGHATLYWYQQILGQGPKLLIQFQNNGVVDDSQLPKDRFSAERLKGVDSTLKIQPAKLEDSAVYLCASSLNRRRAEQFFGPGTRLTVL.

This clonotype was seen a few times. The chain joins TRBV25-1 to TRBJ2-7; 11 bases are a match to TRBD2. Trimming took 2 bases from V and 6 from J; bases not matched to a gene: 0. This CDR3 comprises 13 residues. The germline CDR1 and CDR2 sequences are MGHDK and SYGVNS. As DNA, the CDR3 is TGTGCCAGCAGTGAACTAGCGGGAGGCGAGCAGTACGTC. Amino acid sequence: CASSELAGGEQYV.

This clonotype appeared a few times. The J gene is TRBJ2-2, the V gene TRBV20-1; TRBD2 matches 7 bases. The V segment lost 6 bases and the J segment 4 bases; nucleotides outside the gene matches: 8. The CDR3 is made up of 14 amino acids. Per the germline V gene, CDR1 is DFQATT and CDR2 is SNEGSKA (reference sequence). CDR3 amino acids: CSAQAGSGTGELFF. As DNA, the CDR3 is TGCAGTGCCCAAGCGGGGTCGGGCACCGGGGAGCTGTTTTTT.